The clone carrying this T cell receptor (beta chain) was seen more than once but under ten times. One junction end does not reproduce the germline sequence, and a read error may be involved. This entry belongs to a study of blood T cells in healthy people across ages. Together with a sample-barcoded 5' primer, a J-beta primer mix was included in a second PCR lasting roughly 6 to 12 cycles. TCRdb passed the 5' RACE reads through MiXCR, listing each CDR3 protein once. The data show 1.5 million to 2 million distinct CDR3 sequences, with roughly 27% seen just once and about 7.7% held by the top ten. Sequencing input: blood. The receptor was isolated from a woman younger than 45 in good health.

Here the CDR3 DNA reads TGTGCCTGCAGTTTAGTCGGGGAACCCAATGAGCAGTTCTTC. Protein: CACSLVGEPNEQFF. V usage is TRBV27 and J usage is TRBJ2-1; a possible D gene is TRBD2 (5 bases). CDR1 is MNHEY, CDR2 SMNVEV, per germline (reference sequence). This CDR3 spans 14 amino acids.